These 32 T cell receptor beta chains originate from one sample sequenced in a study of OX40 agonist ivuxolimab in advanced cancers. Assay used: immunoSEQ multiplex PCR; TCRdb lists only in-frame clones, some missing. The table shows 74,000 or so clones, with more than 70% occurring only once. The sample in question was CD4+ or CD8+ T cells sorted from blood, obtained in a trial of the OX40 agonist ivuxolimab. Source of these receptors: an adult with an advanced solid tumor such as melanoma, head and neck, liver or kidney cancer.

CDR3 nucleotide sequence: TGTGCCAGTAGTAAAGGCTACGAGCAGTACTTC. As protein: CASSKGYEQYF. V is TRBV19 and J is TRBJ2-7; D is unclear. The CDR3 loop spans 11 amino acids. V gave up 4 bases and J gave up 3 bases, with 4 bases separating them. CDR1 and CDR2 from the germline V gene are LNHDA and SQIVND (reference sequence).

In this sample, this clone turned up a few times. The chain couples TRBV19 to TRBJ2-2; D might be TRBD1 or TRBD2, each matching 5 bases. V lost 3 bases and J 4 bases, leaving 12 bases between the germline ends. Germline CDR1 is LNHDA and CDR2 is SQIVND (reference sequence). The CDR3 runs to 15 residues. The CDR3 nucleotides read TGTGCCAGTAGTATGTTACCCGGGACCACCGGGGAGCTGTTTTTT. It yields the protein CASSMLPGTTGELFF.

The gene calls are TRBV5-1 and TRBJ2-7; the match to TRBD1 covers 7 bases. Germline CDR1 is SGHRS and CDR2 is YFSETQ. The V and J ends lost 4 bases and 3 bases, in that order; junction bases with no gene match: 10. The CDR3 length is 15 residues. The chain's CDR3 is CASSPPRQGGYEQYF. The CDR3 region has the DNA TGCGCCAGCAGCCCCCCCCGACAGGGTGGCTACGAGCAGTACTTC.

V gene TRBV30 combines with J gene TRBJ1-6; weak D call: TRBD1 (5 bases). CDR1 and CDR2 from the germline V gene are GTSNPN and SVGIG (reference sequence). CDR3 length: 16 residues. Trimming stripped 0 bases from V and 7 bases from J, with 16 bases between. The CDR3 region has the DNA TGTGCCTGGAGTGTACCGGGGCCGCGGGGGAATTCACCCCTCCACTTT. It translates to CAWSVPGPRGNSPLHF.

This chain connects TRBV30 to TRBJ1-5; 7 positions agree with TRBD1. The length of the CDR3 is 16 residues. The trim removed 3 bases at V and 4 bases at J, leaving 12 bases unmatched. Germline V gives CDR1 GTSNPN, CDR2 SVGIG (reference sequence). CDR3 sequence: CAWSLPAGGRNQPQHF. In DNA, the CDR3 is TGTGCCTGGAGCCTCCCTGCAGGGGGGAGGAATCAGCCCCAGCATTTT. Full variable domain (rest looked up from reference TRBV30 and TRBJ1-5): SQTIHQWPATLVQPVGSPLSLECTVEGTSNPNLYWYRQAAGRGLQLLFYSVGIGQISSEVPQNLSASRPQDRQFILSSKKLLLSDSGFYLCAWSLPAGGRNQPQHFGDGTRLSIL.

V is TRBV5-1 and J is TRBJ2-2, with TRBD1 matching 8 bases. J was trimmed by 4 bases and V by 5 bases; bases with no gene match: 7. Germline loops: CDR1 SGHRS, CDR2 YFSETQ. The CDR3 has 15 residues. CDR3 amino acids: CASSQGAISTGELFF. As DNA, the CDR3 is TGCGCCAGCAGTCAGGGGGCGATCAGCACCGGGGAGCTGTTTTTT.

The CDR3 sequence: CASSLTAGSGNTIYF. The DNA for the CDR3 is TGTGCCAGCAGCTTAACGGCAGGGTCGGGAAACACCATATATTTT. The chain joins TRBV7-6 to TRBJ1-3; tentatively, D is TRBD1 (5 bases). Trimming removed 2 bases from V and 4 bases from J, with 12 bases in between. CDR1 and CDR2 (germline): SGHVS, FNYEAQ. The CDR3 spans 15 residues.

The rearrangement links TRBV9 to TRBJ2-3; 13 bases match TRBD2. The ends lost 4 bases at V and 2 bases at J; junction bases unmatched: 13. The CDR3 spans 19 residues. Germline CDR1 reads SGDLS; CDR2 reads YYNGEE. The CDR3 DNA is TGTGCCAGCAGCCCCCGGCGGGGACTAGCGGGGTTCGTCACAGATACGCAGTATTTT. It encodes CASSPRRGLAGFVTDTQYF.

The chain carries TRBV7-4 and TRBJ2-7, with TRBD2 matching over 15 bases. This CDR3 spans 18 amino acids. The trim removed 3 bases at V and 0 bases at J, leaving 6 bases unmatched. Germline V gene lookup returns CDR1 SGHVT and CDR2 SQSDAQ. The CDR3 region has the DNA TGTGCCAGCAGCTTGAGGGGGACTAGCGGGAGGATCTCCTACGAGCAGTACTTC. Translated, it gives CASSLRGTSGRISYEQYF.

The V gene is TRBV7-2, the J gene TRBJ1-2; tentative D call: TRBD1 (5 bases). The germline V gene has CDR1 SGHTA and CDR2 FQGNSA. This CDR3 is built from 15 residues. The ends were cut back, 0 bases at V and 8 bases at J, with 16 bases in the middle. The CDR3 region has the DNA TGTGCCAGCAGCTTAGCGTCCACATTGGGGGAAGGCTACACCTTC. Amino acid sequence: CASSLASTLGEGYTF.

This chain links TRBV19 with TRBJ2-4; possible D gene TRBD2, 5 bases. The CDR3 is 15 amino acids. Germline CDR1 and CDR2: LNHDA and SQIVND (reference sequence). Trimming took off 6 bases at V and 3 bases at J, with 15 bases between the two ends. As DNA, the CDR3 is TGTGCCAGTAGCTTAGGACTGCTTGGCAAAAACATTCAGTACTTC. Its translation is CASSLGLLGKNIQYF.

The rearrangement uses TRBV5-6 and TRBJ1-2; TRBD1 matches at 8 bases. Trimming cost V 3 bases and J 5 bases; bases outside gene matches: 0. The CDR3 is 12 amino acids. The V gene's germline CDR1 is SGHDT and CDR2 YYEEEE. The CDR3 nucleotides are TGTGCCAGCAGCTGGGACAGGTATGGCTACACCTTC. It encodes CASSWDRYGYTF.

V and J are TRBV7-9 and TRBJ2-3, with a tentative D call TRBD1 (5 bases). Trimming shortened V by 3 bases and J by 2 bases, and 21 bases separated the two germline ends. The germline V gene encodes CDR1 SEHNR and CDR2 FQNEAQ (reference sequence). The CDR3 covers 18 residues. In nucleotides, the CDR3 is TGTGCCAGCAGCTTCTCCCTTTCCAGGGTTGGGGACACAGATACGCAGTATTTT. Protein: CASSFSLSRVGDTDTQYF.

The chain joins TRBV5-1 to TRBJ1-3; D unclear. CDR3 length: 16 amino acids. Trimming took off 0 bases at V and 2 bases at J, with 12 bases between the two ends. The germline gives CDR1 SGHRS, CDR2 YFSETQ. The CDR3 spells CASSLGGFAAGNTIYF. In DNA form, the CDR3 reads TGCGCCAGCAGCTTGGGCGGGTTCGCGGCTGGAAACACCATATATTTT.

The chain is built from TRBV11-2 and TRBJ2-1; the match to TRBD2 covers 14 bases. There are 18 residues in the CDR3. Germline trimming cut 2 bases from V and 9 bases from J; bases unmatched to any gene: 12. CDR1 SGHAT and CDR2 FQNNGV come from the germline V gene. CDR3 in amino acids: CASSLSFPGLAGVGEQFF. The CDR3 DNA is TGTGCCAGCAGCTTATCCTTCCCGGGACTAGCGGGAGTTGGTGAGCAGTTCTTC. The full variable domain, completed using reference TRBV11-2 and TRBJ2-1, is EAGVAQSPRYKIIEKRQSVAFWCNPISGHATLYWYQQILGQGPKLLIQFQNNGVVDDSQLPKDRFSAERLKGVDSTLKIQPAKLEDSAVYLCASSLSFPGLAGVGEQFFGPGTRLTVL.

The gene calls are TRBV18 and TRBJ2-7; no clear D gene. V was cut by 0 bases and J by 0 bases, with 9 bases left in between. This CDR3 is built from 15 residues. Looked up from germline, CDR1 is KGHSH and CDR2 is LQKENI. The CDR3 region has the DNA TGTGCCAGCTCACCACCGTCCCTGAGCTCCTACGAGCAGTACTTC. It yields the protein CASSPPSLSSYEQYF.

The chain employs TRBV30 and TRBJ2-1, with 14 nucleotides matching TRBD2. V dropped 0 bases and J dropped 16; count of bases not matched to a gene: 14. Germline CDR1 reads GTSNPN; CDR2 reads SVGIG (reference sequence). The CDR3 runs 16 residues. CDR3 nucleotide sequence: TGTGCCTGGAGTGTACAGACTAGCGGGAGGGCCTCGGGCTCTTTCTTC. Translation gives CAWSVQTSGRASGSFF.

Note on this clone: Other DNA sequences in the sample encode the same CDR3. The chain links TRBV6-5 to TRBJ1-2; 10 positions match TRBD1. V lost 1 base to trimming and J lost 4 bases; unmatched junction nucleotides: 6. This CDR3 spans 16 amino acids. Looked up from germline, CDR1 is MNHEY and CDR2 is SVGAGI. The CDR3 coding sequence is TGTGCCAGCAGTTACTTGCGGACAGGGGGAGGCTATGGCTACACCTTC. The encoded protein is CASSYLRTGGGYGYTF.

This clone was observed once. The V call is TRBV5-1, the J call TRBJ1-2; TRBD1 might be the D (5 bases). Trimming took off 7 bases at V and 6 bases at J, with 10 bases between the two ends. CDR1 SGHRS and CDR2 YFSETQ come from the germline V gene. There are 11 residues in the CDR3. The chain's CDR3 is CASGTGDGYTF. DNA of the CDR3: TGCGCCAGCGGGACCGGAGATGGCTACACCTTC.

V usage is TRBV27 and J usage is TRBJ2-3; D is possibly TRBD2 (5 bases). Germline V gene data show CDR1 as MNHEY and CDR2 as SMNVEV (reference sequence). Deletions cut 3 bases from V and 6 bases from J, with 13 bases between. This CDR3 contains 14 residues. The CDR3 reads CASSLREFSDTQYF. For the CDR3, the DNA is TGTGCCAGCAGTTTGAGGGAGTTTTCGGATACGCAGTATTTT.

The CDR3 DNA follows: TGTGCCTGCCTGGGAGGGGAAAAACTGTTTTTT. This gives the protein CACLGGEKLFF. The chain links TRBV30 to TRBJ1-4, with D uncertain. The CDR3 extends over 11 amino acids. Germline CDR1 GTSNPN, CDR2 SVGIG (reference sequence). V gave up 6 bases and J gave up 8 bases, with 10 bases separating them.

The chain joins TRBV7-9 to TRBJ2-2; TRBD1 agrees at 9 bases. From germline, CDR1 is SEHNR and CDR2 FQNEAQ (reference sequence). The CDR3 extends over 16 amino acids. V was clipped by 5 bases and J by 6 bases; unmatched bases: 10. CDR3 nucleotide sequence: TGTGCCAGCAGCCTCACGGGACAGGGTTTAGCCGGGGAGCTGTTTTTT. This codes for CASSLTGQGLAGELFF.

The chain uses TRBV6-5 and TRBJ1-3, with 7 nucleotides matching TRBD1. V trimming: 5 bases; J trimming: 4 bases; junction bases outside the gene matches: 2. The CDR3 consists of 13 residues. Germline V gene data show CDR1 as MNHEY and CDR2 as SVGAGI. Written as DNA, the CDR3 is TGTGCCAGCAGTAAGGGACAGGGAAACACCATATATTTT. This codes for CASSKGQGNTIYF.

The chain employs TRBV6-8 and TRBJ1-2, with no clear D. Trimming shortened V by 6 bases and J by 8 bases, and 10 bases separated the two germline ends. CDR1 is MNHGY and CDR2 is SAAAGT in the germline V gene. The length of the CDR3 is 11 residues. CDR3 bases: TGTGCCAGCAGGGATACCTGGGGCTACACCTTC. Protein sequence: CASRDTWGYTF.

V is TRBV11-2 and J is TRBJ2-1; D not resolved. Trimming pared 2 bases from V and 10 bases from J, leaving 6 bases between. The CDR3 has 11 amino acids. CDR1 is SGHAT, CDR2 FQNNGV, per germline. The CDR3, as DNA: TGTGCCAGCAGCTTATATACAGAGCAGTTCTTC. Translated: CASSLYTEQFF.

V usage is TRBV6-1 and J usage is TRBJ1-6; 7 nucleotides align to TRBD1. The junction had 6 bases not matched to a gene; V was cut back by 6 bases and J by 7 bases. CDR1 is MNHNS, CDR2 SASEGT, per germline. This CDR3 is built from 14 residues. The CDR3 region is CASRQTGWNSPLHF. DNA of the CDR3: TGTGCCAGCAGACAGACAGGGTGGAATTCACCCCTCCACTTT.

The V call is TRBV5-4, the J call TRBJ2-4; 14 bases agree with TRBD2. The V gene end was trimmed by 4 bases and the J gene end by 7 bases; junction bases not matched to a gene: 7. This CDR3 spans 16 amino acids. Germline V CDR1 and CDR2: SGHNT, YYREEE (reference sequence). The CDR3 spells CASSEPGLAGENIQYF. DNA for the CDR3: TGTGCCAGCAGCGAACCGGGACTAGCGGGAGAGAACATTCAGTACTTC. Full variable domain (remainder filled in from reference TRBV5-4 and TRBJ2-4): ETGVTQSPTHLIKTRGQQVTLRCSSQSGHNTVSWYQQALGQGPQFIFQYYREEENGRGNFPPRFSGLQFPNYSSELNVNALELDDSALYLCASSEPGLAGENIQYFGAGTRLSVL.

The chain couples TRBV9 to TRBJ2-3; D not certain. Germline CDR1 reads SGDLS; CDR2 reads YYNGEE. V dropped 2 bases and J dropped 2 bases, with 12 bases sitting between them. This CDR3 has 15 residues. CDR3 loop: CASSVYPGYTDTQYF. The CDR3 DNA reads TGTGCCAGCAGCGTTTACCCTGGCTACACAGATACGCAGTATTTT.

The J gene is TRBJ1-4, the V gene TRBV19; the D gene is possibly TRBD1 (5 bases). In germline, CDR1 is LNHDA, CDR2 SQIVND (reference sequence). V lost 7 bases and J lost 0, with 15 bases in between. The CDR3 is 16 amino acids. In nucleotides, the CDR3 is TGTGCCAGTACTTTAACAGGAATTGCAACTAATGAAAAACTGTTTTTT. Translation gives CASTLTGIATNEKLFF.

The V and J genes are TRBV6-9 and TRBJ1-2, with D possibly being TRBD1 (6 bases). This CDR3 spans 15 amino acids. Germline-derived CDR1 and CDR2 are MNHGY and SVAAGI. Trimming removed 3 bases at V and 6 bases at J, with 17 bases between. Here the CDR3 reads CASSYSFRGADGYTF. The CDR3 DNA follows: TGTGCCAGCAGTTACTCCTTCAGGGGAGCGGATGGCTACACCTTC.

The chain carries TRBV6-6 and TRBJ2-7; D perhaps matches TRBD1 (5 bases). Trimming cost V 2 bases and J 2 bases, with 10 bases left between them. Germline loops: CDR1 MNHNY, CDR2 SVGAGI (reference sequence). This CDR3 comprises 14 residues. The CDR3 sequence is CASSYDSRTYEQYF. CDR3 bases: TGTGCCAGCAGTTACGACAGTCGTACCTACGAGCAGTACTTC.

V and J are TRBV5-1 and TRBJ2-3, with D perhaps TRBD1 or TRBD2 (5 bases each). The germline gives CDR1 SGHRS, CDR2 YFSETQ. CDR3 length: 13 residues. V was trimmed by 0 bases and J by 4 bases, leaving 6 bases between them. CDR3 sequence: CASSLGGSDTQYF. The CDR3 DNA follows: TGCGCCAGCAGCTTGGGGGGGTCAGATACGCAGTATTTT.